Presented here are 21 T cell receptor beta chains from one specimen sequenced in a study of cytomegalovirus exposure and HLA in healthy donors. The PCR had 60 Vbeta and 13 Jbeta primers. Some clones are missing from TCRdb's copy, which holds only in-frame ones; the method was immunoSEQ multiplex PCR. The data show more than 85,000 clones, around 80% seen once. The sequencing input was PBMCs. Receptors originate from a middle-aged man in good health and CMV-seropositive.

This chain uses TRBV6-1 with TRBJ2-2; D is perhaps TRBD2 (6 bases). This CDR3 comprises 13 residues. The V end lost 6 bases, the J end lost 6 bases, and 11 bases lay between the germline ends. Germline values: CDR1 MNHNS, CDR2 SASEGT. The CDR3 is CASRDRRAGELFF. Written as DNA, the CDR3 is TGTGCCAGCAGAGACCGGAGGGCCGGGGAGCTGTTTTTT.

V and J are TRBV7-6 and TRBJ1-1, with D maybe TRBD1 (5 bases). Trimming took 0 bases from V and 4 from J, leaving 21 bases between them. The germline CDR1 and CDR2 sequences are SGHVS and FNYEAQ. This CDR3 contains 18 residues. CDR3 sequence (DNA): TGTGCCAGCAGCTTAGCCCCCCCTCAGGGAAGGCAAAGCACTGAAGCTTTCTTT. It translates to CASSLAPPQGRQSTEAFF.

The chain links TRBV5-6 to TRBJ2-7; TRBD1 matches at 7 bases. The CDR3 spans 13 residues. Germline trimming cut 3 bases from V and 1 base from J; bases unmatched to any gene: 1. CDR1 and CDR2 (germline): SGHDT, YYEEEE. For the CDR3, the DNA is TGTGCCAGCAGCTCACAGGGGTCCTACGAGCAGTACTTC. Amino acids: CASSSQGSYEQYF. Full variable domain (remainder filled in from reference TRBV5-6 and TRBJ2-7): DAGVTQSPTHLIKTRGQQVTLRCSPKSGHDTVSWYQQALGQGPQFIFQYYEEEERQRGNFPDRFSGHQFPNYSSELNVNALLLGDSALYLCASSSQGSYEQYFGPGTRLTVT.

The J gene is TRBJ2-7, the V gene TRBV19; D uncertain. The V and J ends lost 1 base and 3 bases respectively, with 7 bases between them. Per the germline V gene, CDR1 is LNHDA and CDR2 is SQIVND (reference sequence). CDR3 length: 13 amino acids. Here the CDR3 reads CASSIGNGYEQYF. DNA of the CDR3: TGTGCCAGTAGTATAGGCAACGGCTACGAGCAGTACTTC.

J is TRBJ2-7 and V is TRBV6-5, with 8 bases matching TRBD1. CDR1 MNHEY and CDR2 SVGAGI come from the germline V gene. The CDR3 covers 14 residues. With 4 bases clipped from V and 0 bases from J, the junction kept 2 bases outside the gene matches. Written as DNA, the CDR3 is TGTGCCAGCAGTTGGGACAGGCTCTCCTACGAGCAGTACTTC. Translated: CASSWDRLSYEQYF.

CDR3 in amino acids: CASRGTLGQPQHF. In nucleotides, the CDR3 is TGTGCCAGTAGAGGGACATTGGGTCAGCCCCAGCATTTT. The genes are TRBV19 and TRBJ1-5; tentative D call: TRBD1 (6 bases). The germline V gene has CDR1 LNHDA and CDR2 SQIVND (reference sequence). This CDR3 has 13 amino acids. V gave up 6 bases and J gave up 6 bases, with 12 bases separating them.

This chain links TRBV11-2 with TRBJ1-4; D might be TRBD1 (5 bases). The CDR3 totals 14 residues. Germline V lookup: CDR1 SGHAT, CDR2 FQNNGV. Trimming took off 7 bases at V and 8 bases at J, with 17 bases between the two ends. CDR3 sequence reads: CASTGGRGGEKLFF. DNA of the CDR3: TGTGCCAGCACCGGGGGAAGGGGAGGGGAAAAACTGTTTTTT.

This chain joins TRBV25-1 and TRBJ2-7; D is perhaps TRBD2 (5 bases). The CDR3 totals 13 residues. The V end lost 3 bases, the J end lost 4 bases, and 10 bases lay between the germline ends. Germline values: CDR1 MGHDK, CDR2 SYGVNS. The CDR3: CASSDLASYEQYF. The DNA for the CDR3 is TGTGCCAGCAGTGATCTAGCATCTTACGAGCAGTACTTC.

The chain carries TRBV5-8 and TRBJ1-1; D possibly corresponds to TRBD1 (6 bases). V lost 0 bases and J lost 4, with 16 bases in between. Germline values: CDR1 SGHTS, CDR2 YDEGEE. This CDR3 contains 16 residues. This CDR3 is CASSLGRQGRGTEAFF. CDR3 bases: TGTGCCAGCAGCTTGGGGAGGCAGGGGAGGGGCACTGAAGCTTTCTTT.

This clone was observed a single time. This sequence joins TRBV19 and TRBJ1-1; tentatively, D is TRBD1 (6 bases). V was clipped by 3 bases and J by 2 bases, with 10 bases between them. Per the germline V gene, CDR1 is LNHDA and CDR2 is SQIVND (reference sequence). The CDR3 has 14 amino acids. The DNA for the CDR3 is TGTGCCAGTAGTATTGTGGGGGCAAACACTGAAGCTTTCTTT. This gives the protein CASSIVGANTEAFF. Together with reference TRBV19 and TRBJ1-1, the CDR3 gives the full variable domain: DGGITQSPKYLFRKEGQNVTLSCEQNLNHDAMYWYRQDPGQGLRLIYYSQIVNDFQKGDIAEGYSVSREKKESFPLTVTSAQKNPTAFYLCASSIVGANTEAFFGQGTRLTVV.

In its sample, this clone was seen once. The chain links TRBV19 to TRBJ1-5; no clear D. Between the trimmed V and J ends, which lost 4 bases and 7 bases, there was a span of 26 bases. Germline loops: CDR1 LNHDA, CDR2 SQIVND (reference sequence). The CDR3 is 18 amino acids. The CDR3 spells CASSTPPGRNPRGQPQHF. The CDR3 nucleotides are TGTGCCAGTAGTACCCCTCCCGGACGGAATCCGAGAGGGCAGCCCCAGCATTTT.

The CDR3 protein is CASSSGQLSDGYTF. The CDR3 DNA sequence: TGTGCCAGCAGTTCCGGACAGTTAAGTGATGGCTACACCTTC. The rearrangement uses TRBV28 and TRBJ1-2; TRBD1 might be the D (6 bases). With 4 bases removed from V and 6 bases from J, the gap between germline ends came to 15 bases. Germline CDR1 is MDHEN and CDR2 is SYDVKM. The CDR3 has 14 residues.

This chain's CDR3 is CASSLRGGVRGNEQFF. The CDR3 DNA reads TGTGCCAGCAGCTTACGCGGGGGGGTGAGGGGCAATGAGCAGTTCTTC. The rearrangement uses TRBV7-2 and TRBJ2-1; 9 bases line up with TRBD2. In germline, CDR1 is SGHTA, CDR2 FQGNSA. The CDR3 runs 16 residues. V gave up 2 bases and J gave up 6 bases; unmatched junction bases: 8.

The genes are TRBV7-9 and TRBJ2-1, with unresolved D. CDR3 length: 13 amino acids. Trimming took off 4 bases at V and 8 bases at J, with 12 bases between the two ends. Germline-derived CDR1 and CDR2 are SEHNR and FQNEAQ (reference sequence). The CDR3 reads CASSSDTSDEQFF. CDR3 DNA: TGTGCCAGCAGCTCTGACACTTCGGATGAGCAGTTCTTC. The entire variable domain, with the rest obtained from reference TRBV7-9 and TRBJ2-1, is as follows: DTGVSQNPRHKITKRGQNVTFRCDPISEHNRLYWYRQTLGQGPEFLTYFQNEAQLEKSRLLSDRFSAERPKGSFSTLEIQRTEQGDSAMYLCASSSDTSDEQFFGPGTRLTVL.

The chain uses TRBV7-6 and TRBJ2-7, with 10 bases that match TRBD2. This CDR3 is built from 15 residues. Germline V gene sequence: CDR1 SGHVS, CDR2 FNYEAQ. J lost 3 bases, V lost 5 bases, and 7 bases had no gene match. The CDR3 region is CASSASGTSDYEQYF. The CDR3 bases are TGTGCCAGCAGCGCCTCCGGGACTAGCGACTACGAGCAGTACTTC.

The V and J genes are TRBV2 and TRBJ1-1, with 7 bases aligning to TRBD1. This CDR3 has 15 residues. Germline-derived CDR1 and CDR2 are SNHLY and FYNNEI. The V segment lost 3 bases and the J segment 3 bases; nucleotides outside the gene matches: 7. CDR3 sequence: CASSDRDRPYTEAFF. The CDR3 region has the DNA TGTGCCAGCAGTGACCGGGACAGACCATACACTGAAGCTTTCTTT. Full variable domain (rest looked up from reference TRBV2 and TRBJ1-1): EPEVTQTPSHQVTQMGQEVILRCVPISNHLYFYWYRQILGQKVEFLVSFYNNEISEKSEIFDDQFSVERPDGSNFTLKIRSTKLEDSAMYFCASSDRDRPYTEAFFGQGTRLTVV.

This chain joins TRBV27 and TRBJ1-1, with a weak D call TRBD1 (6 bases). Germline V gene sequence: CDR1 MNHEY, CDR2 SMNVEV (reference sequence). CDR3 length equals 15 residues. With 3 bases removed from V and 1 base from J, the gap between germline ends came to 12 bases. The CDR3 DNA reads TGTGCCAGCAGTTTGACCGGGACATCGAACACTGAAGCTTTCTTT. This gives the protein CASSLTGTSNTEAFF.

This chain connects TRBV5-1 to TRBJ2-7, with 10 nucleotides matching TRBD2. Looked up from germline, CDR1 is SGHRS and CDR2 is YFSETQ. Losses at the gene ends were 6 bases for V and 0 bases for J; bases not matched to a gene: 9. CDR3 length: 16 residues. The CDR3: CASTSGSGGPSYEQYF. The CDR3 DNA sequence: TGCGCCAGCACCTCGGGTAGCGGGGGGCCCTCCTACGAGCAGTACTTC. The complete variable domain, with remaining parts taken from reference TRBV5-1 and TRBJ2-7, reads KAGVTQTPRYLIKTRGQQVTLSCSPISGHRSVSWYQQTPGQGLQFLFEYFSETQRNKGNFPGRFSGRQFSNSRSEMNVSTLELGDSALYLCASTSGSGGPSYEQYFGPGTRLTVT.

This chain links TRBV7-8 with TRBJ2-5, with 7 bases matching TRBD1. With V trimmed by 6 bases and J by 2 bases, 3 bases remained unmatched. This CDR3 comprises 13 residues. Looked up from germline, CDR1 is SGHVS and CDR2 is FQNEAQ. DNA for the CDR3: TGTGCCAGCAGGCCGACAGGGCAAGAGACCCAGTACTTC. Amino acids: CASRPTGQETQYF.

The V and J genes are TRBV6-5 and TRBJ2-2; 8 nucleotides agree with TRBD2. The CDR3 runs 16 residues. Germline CDR1 and CDR2: MNHEY and SVGAGI. Trimming cost V 1 base and J 6 bases; bases outside gene matches: 7. CDR3 DNA: TGTGCCAGCAGTTACTTGGGCCTAGCGGGTGCCGGGGAGCTGTTTTTT. Its protein product is CASSYLGLAGAGELFF.

The V call is TRBV13, the J call TRBJ1-2, with 10 bases lining up with TRBD1. The CDR3 covers 14 residues. CDR1 and CDR2 from the germline V gene are PRHDT and FYEKMQ (reference sequence). Trimming at V came to 5 bases and at J to 3 bases, leaving 3 bases not matched to a gene. CDR3 DNA sequence: TGTGCCAGCAGCCTCGGGACAGGGGACTATGGCTACACCTTC. Amino acids: CASSLGTGDYGYTF.